This T cell receptor (beta chain) was captured in a study of cytomegalovirus exposure and HLA in healthy donors. In the study overall: Findings of an earlier analysis included about 120 million unique TCR beta sequences from 180 million or so T cells. Study-wide results and caveats: Per a later analysis, 15,000 to 20,000 TCR beta sequences showed association with HLA alleles at 0.05 false discovery rate.

The PCR ran on 60 Vbeta and 13 Jbeta primers. Sequencing used immunoSEQ multiplex PCR; TCRdb keeps in-frame clones, though not all of them. The sample has tens of thousands of clones; just under 70% are singletons. Note on this clone: Its antigen is unknown.

CDR1 is SGHTA and CDR2 is FQGNSA in the germline V gene. This CDR3 is 15 amino acids long. Trimming shortened V by 4 bases and J by 11 bases, and 22 bases separated the two germline ends. The sequence was obtained from a man in his forties or fifties in good health and CMV-seronegative. This sequence joins TRBV7-2 and TRBJ2-3, with D maybe TRBD2 (5 bases). Sequencing was performed on PBMCs. The CDR3 nucleotides are TGTGCCAGCAGCTCCCAAGTCTATCTAGCCGAGGGGCAGTATTTT. Its translation: CASSSQVYLAEGQYF.